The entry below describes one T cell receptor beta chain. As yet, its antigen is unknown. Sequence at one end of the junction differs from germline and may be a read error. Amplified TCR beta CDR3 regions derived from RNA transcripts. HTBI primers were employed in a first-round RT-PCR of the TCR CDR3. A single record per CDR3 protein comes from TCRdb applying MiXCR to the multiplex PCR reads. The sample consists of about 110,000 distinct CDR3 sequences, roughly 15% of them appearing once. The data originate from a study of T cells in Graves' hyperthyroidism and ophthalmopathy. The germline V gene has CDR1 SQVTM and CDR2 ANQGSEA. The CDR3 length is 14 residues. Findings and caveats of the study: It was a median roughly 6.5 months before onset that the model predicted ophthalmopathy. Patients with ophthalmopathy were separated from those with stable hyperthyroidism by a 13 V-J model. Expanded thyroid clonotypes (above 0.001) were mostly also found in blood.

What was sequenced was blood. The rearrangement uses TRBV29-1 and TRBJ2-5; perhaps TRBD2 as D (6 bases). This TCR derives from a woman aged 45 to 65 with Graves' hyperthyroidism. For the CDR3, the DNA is TGCAGCGCCCTAACCCGGAGGGCCAAAGAGTCCCAGTACTTC. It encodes CSALTRRAKESQYF.